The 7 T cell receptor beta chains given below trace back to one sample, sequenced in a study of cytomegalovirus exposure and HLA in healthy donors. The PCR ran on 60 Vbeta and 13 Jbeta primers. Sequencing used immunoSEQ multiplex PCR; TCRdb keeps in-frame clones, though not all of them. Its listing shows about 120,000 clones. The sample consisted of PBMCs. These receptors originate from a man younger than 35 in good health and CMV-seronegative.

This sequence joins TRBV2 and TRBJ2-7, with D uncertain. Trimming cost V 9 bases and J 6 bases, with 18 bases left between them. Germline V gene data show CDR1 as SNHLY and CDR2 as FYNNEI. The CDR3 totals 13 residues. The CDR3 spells CASRRPELGEQYF. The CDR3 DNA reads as TGTGCCAGTCGGAGACCGGAATTGGGCGAGCAGTACTTC.

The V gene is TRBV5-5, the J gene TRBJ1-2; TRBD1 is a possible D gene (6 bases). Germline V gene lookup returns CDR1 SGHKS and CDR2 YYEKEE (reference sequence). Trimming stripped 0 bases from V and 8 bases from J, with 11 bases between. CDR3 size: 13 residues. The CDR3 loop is CASSLVGGGGYTF. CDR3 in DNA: TGTGCCAGCAGCTTGGTCGGCGGGGGCGGCTACACCTTC. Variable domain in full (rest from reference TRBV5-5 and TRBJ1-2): DAGVTQSPTHLIKTRGQQVTLRCSPISGHKSVSWYQQVLGQGPQFIFQYYEKEERGRGNFPDRFSARQFPNYSSELNVNALLLGDSALYLCASSLVGGGGYTFGSGTRLTVV.

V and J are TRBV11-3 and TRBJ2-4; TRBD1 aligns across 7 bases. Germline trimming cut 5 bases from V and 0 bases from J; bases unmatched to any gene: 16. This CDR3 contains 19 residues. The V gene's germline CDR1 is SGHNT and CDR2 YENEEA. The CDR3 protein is CASSPGYRGSGSAKNIQYF. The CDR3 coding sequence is TGTGCCAGCAGCCCGGGCTACAGGGGATCGGGGTCAGCCAAAAACATTCAGTACTTC.

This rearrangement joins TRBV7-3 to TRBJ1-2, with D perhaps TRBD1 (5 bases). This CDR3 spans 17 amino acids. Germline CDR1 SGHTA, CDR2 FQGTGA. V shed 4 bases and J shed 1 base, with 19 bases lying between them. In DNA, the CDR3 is TGTGCCAGCAGCTCAACCCCGGGACTAACCGTTAACTATGGCTACACCTTC. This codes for CASSSTPGLTVNYGYTF.

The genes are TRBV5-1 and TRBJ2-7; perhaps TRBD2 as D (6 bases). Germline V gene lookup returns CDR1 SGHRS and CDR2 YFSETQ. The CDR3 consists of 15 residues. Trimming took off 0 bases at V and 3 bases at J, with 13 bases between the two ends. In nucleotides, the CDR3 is TGCGCCAGCAGCTTGGCCGGGGACTCACGCTACGAGCAGTACTTC. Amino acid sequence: CASSLAGDSRYEQYF.

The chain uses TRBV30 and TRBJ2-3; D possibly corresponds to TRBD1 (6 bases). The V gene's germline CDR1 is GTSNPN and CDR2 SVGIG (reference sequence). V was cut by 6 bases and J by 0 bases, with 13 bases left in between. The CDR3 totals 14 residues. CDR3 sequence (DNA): TGTGCCTGTTCACAGGGAACTAGCACAGATACGCAGTATTTT. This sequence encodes CACSQGTSTDTQYF.

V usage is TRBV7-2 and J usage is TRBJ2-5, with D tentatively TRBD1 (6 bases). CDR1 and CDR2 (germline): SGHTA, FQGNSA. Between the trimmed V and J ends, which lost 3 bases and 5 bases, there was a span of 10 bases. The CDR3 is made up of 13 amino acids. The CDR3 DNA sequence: TGTGCCAGCAGCTTCCAGGGGTGGGAGACCCAGTACTTC. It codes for CASSFQGWETQYF.